The clone carrying this T cell receptor beta chain was observed a single time. Its antigen remains unknown. The CDR3 has 15 amino acids. The V and J ends lost 5 bases and 4 bases, in that order; junction bases with no gene match: 5. CDR1 is DFQATT and CDR2 is SNEGSKA in the germline V gene (reference sequence). This sample was taken from a study of regulatory T cells in long-lasting Graves disease. General study findings and limits: Persistent disease preferred TRBV28, TRBJ1-2 and TRBJ2-5.

Time point specified: newly diagnosed GD, antithyroid drugs for less than 3 months. Construction of the TCR library relied on RNA isolated from PBMCs. Under American Thyroid Association guidelines, Graves' disease was diagnosed. HTBI primers from iRepertoire and Arm-PCR of CDR3 regions yielded the TCR beta libraries. Authors' processing steps: Looking across samples, the authors found 55 to 70 TRBV and approximately 14 TRBJ segments. MiXCR, run by TCRdb on the multiplex PCR reads, gives a single entry per CDR3 protein. For this entry, the V and J calls and clone size follow TCRdb and not the study's own pipeline. The top ten clones hold roughly 18% of a sample with just over 600,000 distinct CDR3 sequences, roughly 15% of them seen once. These same data were also listed under a study on T cells in Graves' hyperthyroidism and ophthalmopathy. That report adds: In the first-round RT-PCR of the TCR CDR3, the HTBI primer set was used.

This clonotype was sampled from a woman aged 25 to 39 with Graves disease. This chain joins TRBV20-1 and TRBJ2-3; TRBD2 matches 14 bases. The specimen was peripheral blood mononuclear cells (PBMCs), collected at new diagnosis, from a patient treated with antithyroid drugs. CDR3 DNA: TGCAGTGCTCCAGGGACTAGCGGGAGCCCAGATACGCAGTATTTT. Its protein product is CSAPGTSGSPDTQYF.